The 17 T cell receptor beta chains listed next were all sequenced from one sample in a study of CXCR3-negative and CXCR3-positive naive CD8 T cells. TRB cDNA libraries were made by UMI-labeled 5' RACE. After re-calling the 5' RACE reads, TCRdb lists one entry per CDR3 protein, DNA absent. This repertoire comprises 45,000 or so distinct CDR3 sequences; its ten largest clones make up about 10%. Sequencing was done on a sample of memory CD8+ T cells from blood. All receptors come from a human donor in good health. Some clones in this sample may be carry-over from other donors' samples.

The chain is built from TRBV12-3 or TRBV12-4 and TRBJ2-7; with no DNA, the TCRdb D assignment of TRBD1 cannot be verified. The CDR3 is 15 residues long. The CDR3 sequence: CASSLGTFSSYEQYF.

The gene calls are TRBV15 and TRBJ2-3; TCRdb's D gene call, TRBD1, goes unchecked for lack of DNA. The CDR3 runs 15 residues. CDR1 and CDR2 from the germline V gene are LNHNV and YYDKDF (reference sequence). CDR3 sequence: CATSLTRESTDTQYF.

This chain uses TRBV5-4 with TRBJ1-6; lacking DNA, the TRBD1 call made by TCRdb goes unchecked. CDR1 and CDR2 from the germline V gene are SGHNT and YYREEE (reference sequence). CDR3 length: 16 residues. CDR3 sequence reads: CASSQTATGGSSPLHF.

The rearrangement joins TRBV4-2 to TRBJ1-1; lacking DNA, the TRBD1 call made by TCRdb goes unchecked. Germline V gene data show CDR1 as LGHNA and CDR2 as YNFKEQ. The CDR3 loop spans 18 amino acids. CDR3 amino acids: CASSQDGRGGGLNTEAFF.

The chain couples TRBV7-2 to TRBJ2-1; TCRdb lists TRBD1, though no DNA is available to test this call. The germline CDR1 and CDR2 sequences are SGHTA and FQGNSA. There are 15 residues in the CDR3. The CDR3: CASGLAGTVYNEQFF.

J is TRBJ2-1 and V is TRBV14; the D call from TCRdb, TRBD1, cannot be confirmed without DNA. CDR1 is SGHDN, CDR2 FVKESK, per germline. This CDR3 is built from 14 residues. This CDR3 is CASSQVGGVNEQFF.

This chain joins TRBV20-1 and TRBJ2-5; TCRdb's assignment of TRBD1 cannot be checked, as there is no DNA. This CDR3 comprises 12 residues. The germline V gene encodes CDR1 DFQATT and CDR2 SNEGSKA (reference sequence). CDR3 region: CSAREGGETQYF.

The chain is built from TRBV27 and TRBJ1-6. Looked up from germline, CDR1 is MNHEY and CDR2 is SMNVEV (reference sequence). This CDR3 is 12 amino acids long. The CDR3: CASSSLPEPLHF.

The chain employs TRBV4-2 and TRBJ2-7; the D call from TCRdb, TRBD1, cannot be confirmed without DNA. CDR1 and CDR2 from the germline V gene are LGHNA and YNFKEQ. This CDR3 region has 17 residues. CDR3 in amino acids: CASSPSPPGGGSYEQYF.

This rearrangement joins TRBV28 to TRBJ2-2; TCRdb's D call of TRBD2 is untestable without DNA. From germline, CDR1 is MDHEN and CDR2 SYDVKM. This CDR3 contains 17 residues. CDR3: CASSTPSGGPNTGELFF.

This clonotype is classed as medium-sized by frequency. J is TRBJ2-7 and V is TRBV7-6. The CDR3 is 12 residues long. Germline CDR1 and CDR2: SGHVS and FNYEAQ. The CDR3 region is CASSLGRYEQYF.

The chain carries TRBV7-8 and TRBJ2-5. The germline gives CDR1 SGHVS, CDR2 FQNEAQ. The CDR3 extends over 11 amino acids. This CDR3 reads CASSFKETQYF.

This chain connects TRBV6-4 to TRBJ2-2; checking the TCRdb D call of TRBD1 is not possible without DNA. CDR3 length equals 14 residues. The V gene's germline CDR1 is MRHNA and CDR2 SNTAGT. CDR3: CASSDSMGAGELFF.

The genes are TRBV5-1 and TRBJ1-1; there is no DNA to check the TCRdb D call of TRBD1. The CDR3 extends over 14 amino acids. Germline V gives CDR1 SGHRS, CDR2 YFSETQ. CDR3 sequence reads: CASSLTTGDVEAFF.

The chain employs TRBV7-9 and TRBJ2-1; the D call of TRBD2 rests on TCRdb alone, since no DNA is present to check it. The CDR3 is 17 amino acids. The germline CDR1 and CDR2 sequences are SEHNR and FQNEAQ (reference sequence). CDR3 amino acids: CASSPLLAGSSYNEQFF.

The chain links TRBV6-6 to TRBJ2-3; TCRdb's D call of TRBD1 is untestable without DNA. The germline CDR1 and CDR2 sequences are MNHNY and SVGAGI (reference sequence). This CDR3 comprises 16 residues. CDR3 loop: CASSYVLGGSTDTQYF.

V is TRBV5-4 and J is TRBJ2-1. Germline CDR1 SGHNT, CDR2 YYREEE (reference sequence). The CDR3 is 12 amino acids. CDR3 amino acids: CASYNGGNEQFF.